This TCR beta chain was observed in a study of esophageal squamous cell carcinoma under preoperative chemotherapy (dated by TCRdb to the late 2010s). General notes on the study: The study profiled TCR repertoires of both peripheral blood T cells and tumor-infiltrating lymphocytes. In patients with esophageal squamous cell carcinoma, the study looked at what paclitaxel-nedaplatin chemotherapy did to T-cell receptor repertoires. The cohort comprised four to six patients with primary esophageal squamous cell carcinoma. Repertoires from samples collected before paclitaxel-nedaplatin therapy were compared with repertoires from samples collected after the therapy. Results and caveats for the whole study, not just this receptor: Tumor-infiltrating lymphocytes after treatment appeared to come partly from peripheral T cells migrating into the tumor, rather than solely from local clonal changes. After chemotherapy, TCR diversity rose significantly in peripheral T cells, but this increase was not seen in tumor-infiltrating lymphocytes. Paclitaxel-nedaplatin therapy induced immediate and substantial clonotype frequency changes, with contraction more likely among abundant clones than amplification. A small cohort was used, with only four to six patients with esophageal squamous cell carcinoma being analyzed.

Library creation used PCR. Sequencing took place on a HiSeq X Ten. TCR repertoires were characterized by high-throughput sequencing. TCRdb reprocessed the public reads (quality trimming at Q25 with fastp, clone calling with MiXCR) and kept in-frame beta chains. Each CDR3 protein appears once, grouped with its most common genes and DNA. The sample data list 32,000 or so distinct CDR3 sequences, and around 50% of these were observed just once. Roughly 24% of the sample goes to the ten largest clones. This specimen's time point label, per the study, means: after preoperative PTX-NDP chemotherapy. Patients received paclitaxel-nedaplatin as preoperative chemotherapy before surgery. There are many counts of this clonotype. What antigen it recognizes has not been identified. There are no base qualities to consult, and no much larger clone falls within one base. CDR1 and CDR2 (MNHNS, SASEGT) derive from the germline V gene. The CDR3 runs 15 amino acids, cysteine and phenylalanine included. Just the 45-base CDR3 DNA is kept, in frame starting at base 1. V trim: 6 bases; J trim: 11 bases; unmatched bases: 14.

This receptor was taken from a human donor with esophageal squamous cell carcinoma. The donor label of this sample is uncertain. The sample here was taken from a patient given preoperative chemotherapy. The chain is made from TRBV6-1 and TRBJ2-5; TRBD2 fits 11 bases in the junction. CDR3 sequence: CASRVLAGGYNEQYF. The DNA sequence is given as TGTGCCAGCAGGGTTCTAGCGGGGGGATACAATGAGCAGTACTTC.